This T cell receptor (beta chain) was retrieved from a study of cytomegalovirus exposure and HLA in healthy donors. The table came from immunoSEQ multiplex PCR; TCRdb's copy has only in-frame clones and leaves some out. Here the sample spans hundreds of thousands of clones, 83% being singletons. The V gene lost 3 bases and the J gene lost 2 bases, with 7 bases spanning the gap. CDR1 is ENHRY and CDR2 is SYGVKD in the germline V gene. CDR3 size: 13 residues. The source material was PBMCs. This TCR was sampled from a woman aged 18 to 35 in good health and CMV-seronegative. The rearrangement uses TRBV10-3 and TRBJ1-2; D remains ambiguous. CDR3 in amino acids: CAISESGNYGYTF. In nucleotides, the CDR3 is TGTGCCATCAGTGAATCTGGGAACTATGGCTACACCTTC.